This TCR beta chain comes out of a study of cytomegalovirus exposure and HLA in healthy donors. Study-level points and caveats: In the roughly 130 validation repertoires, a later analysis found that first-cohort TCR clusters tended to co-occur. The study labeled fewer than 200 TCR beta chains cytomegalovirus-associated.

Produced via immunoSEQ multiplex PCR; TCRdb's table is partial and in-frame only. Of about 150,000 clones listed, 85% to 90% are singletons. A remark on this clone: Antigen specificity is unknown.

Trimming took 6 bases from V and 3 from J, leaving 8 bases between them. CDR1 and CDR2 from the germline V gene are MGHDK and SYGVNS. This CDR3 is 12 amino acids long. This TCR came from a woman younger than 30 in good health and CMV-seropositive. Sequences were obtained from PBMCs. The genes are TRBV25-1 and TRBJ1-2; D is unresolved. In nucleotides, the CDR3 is TGTGCCAGCAGACACACCTACTATGGCTACACCTTC. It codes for CASRHTYYGYTF.